The 28 T cell receptor beta chains in this list originate from one sample, sequenced in a study of T cell responses to AZD1222 COVID-19 vaccine. Clones were read by immunoSEQ multiplex PCR, and TCRdb kept only the in-frame ones, dropping some. The repertoire includes around 160,000 clones, approximately 89% of them detected once, and 4% to 6% sits in the top ten. The sequencing used peripheral blood, collected on day 0 of AZD1222 vaccination. Receptors were obtained from an adult in good health.

The rearrangement joins TRBV27 to TRBJ2-7; maybe TRBD2 (6 bases). This CDR3 is 16 amino acids long. The germline CDR1 and CDR2 sequences are MNHEY and SMNVEV (reference sequence). V dropped 6 bases and J dropped 0 bases, with 18 bases sitting between them. The CDR3 reads CASREDGTLYSYEQYF. CDR3 DNA sequence: TGTGCCAGCAGAGAAGACGGGACTCTGTACTCCTACGAGCAGTACTTC.

The chain links TRBV21-1 to TRBJ1-4. TRBV21-1 constitutes a pseudogene. The CDR3 is 13 residues long. In DNA, the CDR3 is TGTGCCAGCAGCAATCTCGGGCGGGAAAAACTGTTTTTT. As protein: CASSNLGREKLFF.

The rearrangement joins TRBV24-1 to TRBJ2-1; D gene ambiguous. The CDR3 runs to 16 residues. The V gene lost 2 bases and the J gene lost 4 bases, with 14 bases spanning the gap. Per the germline V gene, CDR1 is KGHDR and CDR2 is SFDVKD. CDR3 sequence: CATSDSGPGTYNEQFF. The CDR3 nucleotides are TGTGCCACCAGTGATTCGGGCCCCGGAACATACAATGAGCAGTTCTTC.

This rearrangement joins TRBV19 to TRBJ2-4; D possibly uses TRBD1 or TRBD2 (5 bases each). This CDR3 contains 15 residues. Germline CDR1 LNHDA, CDR2 SQIVND (reference sequence). Trimming cost V 1 base and J 8 bases, with 15 bases left between them. As DNA, the CDR3 is TGTGCCAGTAGTATAGGACCCCGGGGCCGGGACATTCAGTACTTC. Its protein product is CASSIGPRGRDIQYF.

The J gene is TRBJ2-1, the V gene TRBV12-2. TRBV12-2 is a listed pseudogene. CDR3 length: 16 residues. The CDR3, as DNA: TGTGCAAGTCGCGTACAGACCCGGAGAGGCTACAATGAGCAGTTCTTC. Translated: CASRVQTRRGYNEQFF.

The genes are TRBV7-2 and TRBJ1-2; possibly TRBD1 for D (5 bases). Looked up from germline, CDR1 is SGHTA and CDR2 is FQGNSA. V lost 5 bases, J lost 4 bases, and 17 bases lay in between. This CDR3 has 15 residues. CDR3 in amino acids: CASSAHGGGGYGYTF. The CDR3 DNA is TGTGCCAGCAGCGCACATGGGGGGGGAGGCTATGGCTACACCTTC.

The rearrangement joins TRBV4-1 to TRBJ2-1, with 8 bases lining up with TRBD1. The CDR3 is made up of 17 amino acids. Germline V gene sequence: CDR1 MGHRA, CDR2 YSYEKL. V lost 4 bases, J lost 10 bases, and 18 bases stayed unmatched. The CDR3 loop reads CASSRPLGQGRSWEQFF. DNA of the CDR3: TGCGCCAGCAGCCGTCCCTTAGGACAGGGCCGATCATGGGAGCAGTTCTTC.

V and J are TRBV6-1 and TRBJ1-1, with D possibly matching TRBD1 (6 bases). Trimming took 3 bases from V and 4 from J, leaving 18 bases between them. CDR3 length equals 16 residues. The germline V gene encodes CDR1 MNHNS and CDR2 SASEGT. Here the CDR3 reads CASSESLAGVPTEAFF. The CDR3 DNA sequence: TGTGCCAGCAGTGAGTCCTTGGCAGGGGTCCCCACTGAAGCTTTCTTT.

The chain's CDR3 is CASSPGGRGQPQHF. The CDR3 region has the DNA TGTGCCAGCTCTCCAGGGGGGAGAGGCCAGCCCCAGCATTTT. This sequence joins TRBV18 and TRBJ1-5, with 7 bases aligning to TRBD1. V dropped 6 bases and J dropped 7; count of bases not matched to a gene: 9. Looked up from germline, CDR1 is KGHSH and CDR2 is LQKENI. The CDR3 runs to 14 residues.

This clone was recorded once. This chain joins TRBV2 and TRBJ1-1; TRBD1 is a possible D gene (6 bases). Germline lookup yields CDR1 SNHLY and CDR2 FYNNEI. CDR3 length: 14 amino acids. V shed 1 base and J shed 0 bases, with 6 bases lying between them. DNA of the CDR3: TGTGCCAGCAGTGAAGGGACAGTGAACACTGAAGCTTTCTTT. This gives the protein CASSEGTVNTEAFF.

This chain uses TRBV9 with TRBJ1-6; the D is unclear. Trimming cost V 3 bases and J 7 bases, with 8 bases left between them. Germline CDR1 is SGDLS and CDR2 is YYNGEE. This CDR3 comprises 13 residues. The CDR3 spells CASSELGNSPLHF. CDR3 bases: TGTGCCAGCAGCGAGTTGGGGAATTCACCCCTCCACTTT. Drawing the rest from reference TRBV9 and TRBJ1-6, the complete variable domain is DSGVTQTPKHLITATGQRVTLRCSPRSGDLSVYWYQQSLDQGLQFLIQYYNGEERAKGNILERFSAQQFPDLHSELNLSSLELGDSALYFCASSELGNSPLHFGNGTRLTVT.

The chain links TRBV19 to TRBJ1-5; D remains ambiguous. V lost 4 bases, J lost 2 bases, and 12 bases lay in between. In germline, CDR1 is LNHDA, CDR2 SQIVND (reference sequence). CDR3 length: 15 amino acids. The CDR3 sequence is CASSSDAWRNQPQHF. DNA of the CDR3: TGTGCCAGTAGTAGCGACGCTTGGCGCAATCAGCCCCAGCATTTT.

The chain is built from TRBV13 and TRBJ1-4; 8 bases are shared with TRBD1. CDR1 and CDR2 from the germline V gene are PRHDT and FYEKMQ (reference sequence). The ends lost 5 bases at V and 7 bases at J; junction bases unmatched: 9. CDR3 length: 15 residues. Here the CDR3 DNA reads TGTGCCAGCAGCCGTACGACAGGGGTGGCTGAAAAACTGTTTTTT. It translates to CASSRTTGVAEKLFF.

V is TRBV12-3 or TRBV12-4 and J is TRBJ1-6; D call uncertain. The V end lost 6 bases, the J end lost 9 bases, and 9 bases lay between the germline ends. The CDR3 length is 12 residues. CDR3 loop: CASSDIPSPLHF. CDR3 coding DNA: TGTGCCAGCAGCGATATTCCTTCACCCCTCCACTTT.

The rearrangement links TRBV28 to TRBJ2-1; 11 bases line up with TRBD1. With 5 bases clipped from V and 7 bases from J, the junction kept 10 bases outside the gene matches. Germline V gene data show CDR1 as MDHEN and CDR2 as SYDVKM. This CDR3 is built from 16 residues. CDR3 DNA: TGTGCCAGCAGTCCGACGGACAGGGGGCCAGGGAATGAGCAGTTCTTC. This gives the protein CASSPTDRGPGNEQFF.

The CDR3 sequence is CASSLGGKDTQYF. The CDR3 DNA reads as TGCGCCAGCAGCTTGGGAGGGAAAGATACGCAGTATTTT. This chain uses TRBV5-1 with TRBJ2-3; maybe TRBD2 (5 bases). The CDR3 length is 13 residues. CDR1 is SGHRS and CDR2 is YFSETQ in the germline V gene. The ends were cut back, 0 bases at V and 5 bases at J, with 7 bases in the middle. Filled out from reference TRBV5-1 and TRBJ2-3, the complete variable domain reads KAGVTQTPRYLIKTRGQQVTLSCSPISGHRSVSWYQQTPGQGLQFLFEYFSETQRNKGNFPGRFSGRQFSNSRSEMNVSTLELGDSALYLCASSLGGKDTQYFGPGTRLTVL.

Here the CDR3 reads CASSSSTGTRSYEQYF. CDR3 DNA: TGTGCCAGCAGTTCCAGCACCGGGACTCGAAGCTACGAGCAGTACTTC. This chain links TRBV28 with TRBJ2-7, with D possibly being TRBD2 (6 bases). Trimming took 4 bases from V and 3 from J, leaving 19 bases between them. The CDR3 sequence is 16 residues long. Germline CDR1 MDHEN, CDR2 SYDVKM.

The J gene is TRBJ2-1, the V gene TRBV2, with 8 bases matching TRBD2. Trimming at V came to 5 bases and at J to 7 bases, leaving 13 bases not matched to a gene. The CDR3 extends over 16 amino acids. Germline V gene data show CDR1 as SNHLY and CDR2 as FYNNEI. CDR3 DNA: TGTGCCAGCAGTTATAAACCCGGGACTAGTCGGAATGAGCAGTTCTTC. Protein sequence: CASSYKPGTSRNEQFF.

CDR3: CASSYSRSEKLFF. The CDR3 coding sequence is TGTGCCAGCAGTTACTCACGGTCCGAAAAACTGTTTTTT. The rearrangement joins TRBV6-5 to TRBJ1-4; D is unclear. The germline V and J ends were trimmed by 0 bases and 8 bases, with 7 bases remaining between them. Germline assignment: CDR1 MNHEY and CDR2 SVGAGI. This CDR3 region has 13 residues.

The rearrangement links TRBV7-2 to TRBJ2-1; 7 nucleotides line up with TRBD1. V shed 6 bases, J shed 0 bases, and the junction held 5 bases outside the gene matches. Per the germline V gene, CDR1 is SGHTA and CDR2 is FQGNSA. The CDR3 runs to 15 residues. Written as DNA, the CDR3 is TGTGCCAGCAGTCCTCGGGACAGCTCCTACAATGAGCAGTTCTTC. This translates into CASSPRDSSYNEQFF.

The chain links TRBV4-2 to TRBJ1-4; TRBD1 aligns across 7 bases. J gave up 0 bases and V 2 bases, and 9 bases lay outside the gene matches. Germline CDR1 LGHNA, CDR2 YNFKEQ. This CDR3 is 18 amino acids long. DNA of the CDR3: TGTGCCAGCAGCCAACACCGGGACAGTGGGGCAACTAATGAAAAACTGTTTTTT. It codes for CASSQHRDSGATNEKLFF.

The chain couples TRBV27 to TRBJ2-3; D perhaps matches TRBD2 (5 bases). CDR1 is MNHEY, CDR2 SMNVEV, per germline (reference sequence). Trimming pared 5 bases from V and 6 bases from J, leaving 9 bases between. The CDR3 length is 12 residues. The CDR3 region is CASSPSGDTQYF. For the CDR3, the DNA is TGTGCCAGCAGTCCCTCGGGGGATACGCAGTATTTT.

CDR3 loop: CAISDVGVSSYEQYF. CDR3 sequence (DNA): TGTGCCATCAGTGATGTGGGGGTGAGCTCCTACGAGCAGTACTTC. The chain uses TRBV10-3 and TRBJ2-7; D could derive from TRBD1 or TRBD2 (5 bases each). The CDR3 runs to 15 residues. The germline V and J ends were trimmed by 3 bases and 0 bases, with 12 bases remaining between them. The V gene's germline CDR1 is ENHRY and CDR2 SYGVKD.

In its sample, this clone was seen once. The chain links TRBV4-2 to TRBJ2-3; TRBD2 might be the D (7 bases). CDR1 is LGHNA, CDR2 YNFKEQ, per germline. The CDR3 has 14 amino acids. The V and J ends lost 4 bases and 3 bases respectively, with 11 bases between them. CDR3 DNA: TGTGCCAGCAGCCGGGGGGGCCAAACAGATACGCAGTATTTT. Amino acids: CASSRGGQTDTQYF.

The gene calls are TRBV19 and TRBJ1-5; 10 nucleotides align to TRBD1. The V gene end was trimmed by 6 bases and the J gene end by 6 bases; junction bases not matched to a gene: 8. CDR1 is LNHDA, CDR2 SQIVND, per germline (reference sequence). The CDR3 is 15 residues long. As DNA, the CDR3 is TGTGCCAGTAGATTTGGGACAGGGGCGGGTCAGCCCCAGCATTTT. The encoded protein is CASRFGTGAGQPQHF.

V and J are TRBV13 and TRBJ1-2; the D gene is possibly TRBD1 (5 bases). CDR3 length: 13 amino acids. Germline CDR1 is PRHDT and CDR2 is FYEKMQ (reference sequence). V lost 2 bases, J lost 6 bases, and 10 bases lay in between. CDR3 sequence (DNA): TGTGCCAGCAGCTTACGCACAGGAGATGGCTACACCTTC. Its protein product is CASSLRTGDGYTF.

This chain uses TRBV29-1 with TRBJ1-1; D ambiguous. The V and J ends lost 4 bases and 1 base respectively, with 7 bases between them. Germline lookup yields CDR1 SQVTM and CDR2 ANQGSEA. The CDR3 totals 12 residues. In DNA, the CDR3 is TGCAGCGTTGGTTTGGGGAACACTGAAGCTTTCTTT. Its translation: CSVGLGNTEAFF.

The chain couples TRBV5-8 to TRBJ1-1, with 8 bases identical to TRBD1. The CDR3 covers 14 residues. CDR1 is SGHTS and CDR2 is YDEGEE in the germline V gene. The V segment lost 2 bases and the J segment 4 bases; nucleotides outside the gene matches: 4. DNA for the CDR3: TGTGCCAGCAGCTTCAGGGGGCGGGTCACTGAAGCTTTCTTT. It codes for CASSFRGRVTEAFF.